These T cell receptor beta chains were read from a single sample in a study of T cells in Graves' hyperthyroidism and ophthalmopathy. TCRdb used MiXCR to reprocess the multiplex PCR reads, holding one entry per CDR3 protein. The sample holds around 530,000 distinct CDR3 sequences, roughly 18% seen once. The sequencing sample was made of blood. Every receptor here comes from a woman between 18 and 29 years old with Graves' ophthalmopathy. Each CDR3 is given with its conserved first and last residue. A D gene is named only where the DNA matches it firmly. A clone size is listed for some rows: how often the clone was seen (once, few, many), or a class if it is expanded.

TRBV14,TRBJ2-7,few,NA,CASSPYQGIYEQYF,TGTGCCAGCAGCCCGTACCAGGGGATTTACGAGCAGTACTTC
TRBV28,TRBJ1-1,many,NA,CASSLVGPLNTEAFF,TGTGCCAGCAGTTTAGTAGGGCCTCTGAACACTGAAGCTTTCTTT
TRBV14,TRBJ2-5,many,NA,CASSQVRGALETQYF,TGTGCCAGCAGCCAAGTTCGGGGGGCTCTCGAGACCCAGTACTTC
TRBV28,TRBJ2-1,many,NA,CASSLSGVLDEQFF,TGTGCCAGCAGTTTATCGGGCGTGCTGGATGAGCAGTTCTTC
TRBV12-5,TRBJ2-5,NA,NA,CASAISETQYF,TGTGCTAGTGCCATCAGTGAGACCCAGTACTTC
TRBV4-1,TRBJ2-7,NA,NA,CASSPRTANEQYF,TGCGCCAGCAGCCCCAGGACAGCGAACGAGCAGTACTTC
TRBV9,TRBJ2-5,NA,NA,CASSVQDAQETQYF,TGTGCCAGCAGCGTACAGGACGCCCAAGAGACCCAGTACTTC
TRBV11-3,TRBJ2-7,NA,NA,CASSLAIGRGTLYEQYF,TGTGCCAGCAGCTTGGCTATCGGTCGGGGGACCCTCTACGAGCAGTACTTC
TRBV5-1,TRBJ2-3,many,TRBD2,CASSLTGTSGSDTQYF,TGCGCCAGCAGCTTGACTGGGACTAGCGGTTCAGATACGCAGTATTTT
TRBV5-1,TRBJ2-7,NA,TRBD2,CASSAASGGYEQYF,TGCGCCAGCAGCGCCGCTAGCGGGGGGTACGAGCAGTACTTC
TRBV29-1,TRBJ2-5,many,NA,CSASVGETQYF,TGCAGCGCTTCAGTTGGGGAGACCCAGTACTTC
TRBV9,TRBJ1-2,NA,NA,CASSVGRGDYGYTF,TGTGCCAGCAGCGTAGGGAGGGGAGACTATGGCTACACCTTC
TRBV5-6,TRBJ1-5,many,TRBD1,CASSLTRQGRNQPQHF,TGTGCCAGCAGCCTGACCCGACAGGGACGCAATCAGCCCCAGCATTTT
TRBV19,TRBJ2-5,few,NA,CASSIPGQQTQYF,TGTGCCAGTAGTATTCCGGGGCAACAGACCCAGTACTTC
TRBV20-1,TRBJ1-5,many,TRBD1,CSAPRQGRSNQPQHF,TGCAGTGCTCCTAGACAGGGGAGAAGCAATCAGCCCCAGCATTTT
TRBV27,TRBJ2-1,once,TRBD2,CASRPSGGKNEQFF,TGTGCCAGCAGACCTAGCGGGGGGAAAAATGAGCAGTTCTTC
TRBV19,TRBJ2-2,few,NA,CASTAGSNTGELFF,TGTGCCAGTACAGCAGGGTCGAACACCGGGGAGCTGTTTTTT
TRBV19,TRBJ2-5,many,NA,CASSPLGGVETQYF,TGTGCCAGTAGCCCCTTAGGAGGGGTAGAGACCCAGTACTTC
TRBV27,TRBJ1-1,many,NA,CASSPLVIRAGTEAFF,TGTGCCAGCAGTCCCCTCGTGATCAGGGCTGGCACTGAAGCTTTCTTT
TRBV28,TRBJ2-1,NA,NA,CAHAGVDEQFF,TGTGCCCATGCTGGGGTTGATGAGCAGTTCTTC
TRBV2,TRBJ2-4,many,TRBD2,CASSPPGGGVPIAKNIQYF,TGTGCCAGCAGTCCCCCGGGCGGGGGGGTACCGATAGCCAAAAACATTCAGTACTTC
TRBV7-2,TRBJ1-4,few,TRBD1,CASSSTGLHIGEKLFF,TGTGCCAGCAGTTCGACAGGGCTCCATATTGGTGAAAAACTGTTTTTT
TRBV7-9,TRBJ1-5,few,NA,CASSPGRSNQPQHF,TGTGCCAGCAGCCCGGGACGCAGCAATCAGCCCCAGCATTTT
TRBV6-2/TRBV6-3,TRBJ2-3,few,TRBD2,CASSQTSEADTQYF,TGTGCCAGCAGTCAGACTAGCGAGGCAGATACGCAGTATTTT
TRBV19,TRBJ1-3,once,NA,CASSMPRRGYTIYF,TGTGCCAGTAGTATGCCGCGGCGGGGTTACACCATATATTTT
TRBV5-1,TRBJ1-2,NA,NA,CASSLESLGANYGYTF,TGCGCCAGCAGCCTGGAATCCCTTGGAGCTAACTATGGCTACACCTTC
TRBV28,TRBJ2-7,NA,NA,CASSLGGAPRRYF,TGTGCCAGCAGCCTTGGGGGGGCGCCCCGGCGGTACTTC
TRBV10-3,TRBJ2-5,NA,NA,CAISEYLDGQETQYF,TGTGCCATCAGTGAATATTTGGACGGACAAGAGACCCAGTACTTC
TRBV11-2,TRBJ1-5,many,NA,CASSPPGVGQPQHF,TGTGCCAGCAGCCCCCCCGGCGTAGGTCAGCCCCAGCATTTT